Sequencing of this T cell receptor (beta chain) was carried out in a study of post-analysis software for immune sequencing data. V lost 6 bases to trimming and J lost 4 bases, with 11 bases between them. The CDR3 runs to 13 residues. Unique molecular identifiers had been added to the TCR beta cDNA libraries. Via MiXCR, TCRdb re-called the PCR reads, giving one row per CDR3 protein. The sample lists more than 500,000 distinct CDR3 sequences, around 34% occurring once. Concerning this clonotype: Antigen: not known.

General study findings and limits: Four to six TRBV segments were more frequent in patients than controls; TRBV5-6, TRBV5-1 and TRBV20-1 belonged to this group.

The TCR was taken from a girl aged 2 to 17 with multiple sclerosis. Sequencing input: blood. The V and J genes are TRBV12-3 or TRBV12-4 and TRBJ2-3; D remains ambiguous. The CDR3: CASSRVMADTQYF. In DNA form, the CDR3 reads TGTGCCAGCAGCAGAGTGATGGCAGATACGCAGTATTTT.